This TCR beta chain was identified during a study of Ad26.COV2.S vaccination and SARS-CoV-2 variants. About the study: Doses of Ad26.COV2.S were injected into muscle once or twice, 56 days apart.

To note about this clone: No antigen is known for it.

As to treatment: some 20 received Ad26.COV2.S at low or high dose, single or two shots; roughly 5 received placebo; per-sample allocation not given. The investigators took samples on day 63 after the first vaccine or placebo injection. What was given as vaccine was an Ad26 vector encoding Wuhan-strain SARS-CoV-2 spike. The study, taken as a whole, reports: Possible underestimation of total T cell responses by the TCR breadth and depth analyses was noted.

Some clones are missing from TCRdb's copy, which holds only in-frame ones; the method was immunoSEQ multiplex PCR. The sample shows about 350,000 clones, about 85% of them seen only once. The V gene's germline CDR1 is SGHTA and CDR2 FQGNSA. V dropped 5 bases and J dropped 1 base, with 15 bases sitting between them. This CDR3 region has 15 residues. The sample in question was peripheral blood, obtained in a trial of Ad26.COV2.S vaccine versus placebo. The chain uses TRBV7-2 and TRBJ2-7; D is perhaps TRBD1 or TRBD2 (6 bases each). The origin of this receptor is a person between 18 and 65 years old who received the Ad26.COV2.S COVID-19 vaccine or a placebo. The CDR3 nucleotides read TGTGCCAGCAGCGGGGGGCCTAGCTTATCCTACGAGCAGTACTTC. Translating it yields CASSGGPSLSYEQYF.